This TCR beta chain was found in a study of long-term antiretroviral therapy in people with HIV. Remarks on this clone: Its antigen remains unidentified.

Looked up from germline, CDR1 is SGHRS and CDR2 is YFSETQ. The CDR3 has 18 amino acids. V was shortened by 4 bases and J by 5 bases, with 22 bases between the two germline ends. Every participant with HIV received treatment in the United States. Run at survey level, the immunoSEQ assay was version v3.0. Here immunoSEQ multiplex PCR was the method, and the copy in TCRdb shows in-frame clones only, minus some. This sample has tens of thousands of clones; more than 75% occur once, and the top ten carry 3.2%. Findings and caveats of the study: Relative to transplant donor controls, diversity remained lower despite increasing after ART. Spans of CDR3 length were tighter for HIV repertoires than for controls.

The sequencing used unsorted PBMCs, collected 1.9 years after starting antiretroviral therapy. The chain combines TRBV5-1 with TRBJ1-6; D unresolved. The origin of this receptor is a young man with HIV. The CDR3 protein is CASSPEGAAGYNNSPLHF. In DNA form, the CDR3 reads TGCGCCAGCAGCCCTGAAGGAGCTGCAGGTTATAATAATTCACCCCTCCACTTT.